Given below is one TCR beta chain in context. Its antigen remains undetermined. The record has no base qualities; no much larger clone is one base away. The donors were under 40 Caucasian individuals from Russia, aged roughly 6 to 100 years, who were systemically healthy. About 9.8 milliliters of peripheral blood were drawn from each donor into EDTA-treated Vacutainer tubes. Ficoll-Paque density-gradient centrifugation was used to isolate PBMCs, with at least 7 million per sample. Trizol reagent was used to extract total RNA from PBMCs, with at least 5.5 micrograms per sample. The percentages of naive CD45RAhigh/CD27high T cells were determined by flow cytometry on a PBMC aliquot from every donor. This sample is part of a study of blood T cells in healthy people across ages (dated by TCRdb to the mid-2010s). Study-wide context: In model experiments, template switching captured roughly one uniquely barcoded TCR beta cDNA molecule for every two T cells. To track age-related changes in TCR beta repertoire diversity, the study relied on deep sequencing normalized with unique cDNA molecular identifiers. The donors were split into four age groups: young (average around 15 years), middle-aged (around 37), aged (roughly 65) and long-lived (82). To avoid experimental bias, donors of different ages were distributed randomly across sequencing lanes. For two donors (one aged 18 to 30 and one aged 80 or older), the study analyzed two additional independent replicas of 1 million unique cDNA reads from the same blood draw. Study-wide conclusions, independent of this receptor: Observed TCR beta diversity correlated strongly with the percentage of naive T cells measured by flow cytometry. Total diversity estimates from one million sequenced T cells were considered lower bounds and underestimates. Observed TCR beta diversity per million T cells fell roughly linearly with age, and a significant reduction was already apparent by age around 36. Because profiling used bulk unsorted PBMCs, naive and antigen-experienced compartments could not be compared conclusively. Compared with the aged group, the long-lived group had more naive CD4+ T cells, fewer expanded clones and increased TCR diversity, suggesting age selection. Donor CMV infection status was unknown, potentially confounding age-related changes in expanded clonotypes.

The library was obtained by 5' RACE. Sequencing used an Illumina HiSeq 2500. The second PCR ran for about 6 to 12 cycles and used a J-beta primer mix along with a sample-barcoded 5' primer. A template-switch 5' adaptor carrying 12 random nucleotides introduced a unique molecular identifier onto each TCR beta cDNA molecule. Each sample yielded at least 3 million CDR3-containing paired-end reads. The Mint cDNA synthesis kit, primed by a TRBC-specific oligonucleotide, was used to synthesize first-strand cDNA from all RNA. After uracil-DNA glycosylase treatment, a first 18-cycle PCR used universal primers M1SS and BC2_uni_R on all cDNA. The authors' pipeline ran thus. Each sample was normalized by randomly selecting 1 million high-quality reads, each carrying a distinct molecular identifier. Instead of being binned into consensus sequences, reads with shared molecular identifiers were discarded. CDR3 identification, clonotype clustering and error correction used MiTCR with a Q25 quality threshold and the strictest error-elimination algorithm. Lower-bound total TCR beta diversity was estimated with a nonparametric unseen species model using Euler transformation. The public reads were reprocessed in TCRdb via fastp at Q25 and MiXCR, keeping in-frame beta chains. Each CDR3 protein appears once, grouped with its most common genes and DNA. Here the V and J calls rest on TCRdb's processing, not on the authors' analysis. This sample lists about 1.5 million distinct CDR3 sequences; roughly two fifths were detected once. The biggest ten clones account for just over 4% of the sample.

Per the germline V gene (reference sequence), DFQATT is the CDR1 and SNEGSKA is the CDR2. Taken from cysteine to phenylalanine, the CDR3 has 12 residues. Only CDR3 DNA is held: 36 bases, read in frame from base 1. Input material: blood. The chain is encoded by TRBV20-1 joined to TRBJ2-1; no confident D gene assignment can be made. Near its end, the DNA agrees better with TRBJ2-7, so the J call may be wrong. The receptor comes from a woman aged 18-30 years in good health. The CDR3: CSAPGTNNEQYF. The sequenced DNA: TGCAGTGCTCCAGGAACCAACAATGAGCAGTACTTC.